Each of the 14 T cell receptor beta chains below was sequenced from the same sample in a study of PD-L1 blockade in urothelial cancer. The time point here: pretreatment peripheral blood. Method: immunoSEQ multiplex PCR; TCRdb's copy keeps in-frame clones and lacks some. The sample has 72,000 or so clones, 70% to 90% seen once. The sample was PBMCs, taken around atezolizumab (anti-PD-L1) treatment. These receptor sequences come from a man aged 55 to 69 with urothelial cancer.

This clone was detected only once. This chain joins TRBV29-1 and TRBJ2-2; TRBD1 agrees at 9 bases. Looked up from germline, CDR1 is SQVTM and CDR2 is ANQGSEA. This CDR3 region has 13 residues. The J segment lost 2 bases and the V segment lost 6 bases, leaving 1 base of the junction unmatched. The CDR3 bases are TGCAGCGTGGACAGGGGTAACACCGGGGAGCTGTTTTTT. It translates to CSVDRGNTGELFF.

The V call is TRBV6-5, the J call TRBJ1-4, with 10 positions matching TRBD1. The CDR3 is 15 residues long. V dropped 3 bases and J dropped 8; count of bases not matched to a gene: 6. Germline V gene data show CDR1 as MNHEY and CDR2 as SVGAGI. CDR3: CASSYTDRGGEKLFF. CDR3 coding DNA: TGTGCCAGCAGTTATACGGACAGGGGGGGAGAAAAACTGTTTTTT.

The CDR3: CASSQDNYARIYEQYF. DNA for the CDR3: TGCGCCAGCAGCCAAGACAATTACGCCAGGATCTACGAGCAGTACTTC. J is TRBJ2-7 and V is TRBV4-3; no clear D gene. The germline V gene encodes CDR1 LGHNA and CDR2 YSLEER. The CDR3 covers 16 residues. V lost 0 bases, J lost 3 bases, and 15 bases lay in between.

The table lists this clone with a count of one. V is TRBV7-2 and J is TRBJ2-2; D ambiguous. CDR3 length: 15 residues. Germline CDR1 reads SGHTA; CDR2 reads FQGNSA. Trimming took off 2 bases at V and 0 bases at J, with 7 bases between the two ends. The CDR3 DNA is TGTGCCAGCAGCTTAATGGCAACGAACACCGGGGAGCTGTTTTTT. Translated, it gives CASSLMATNTGELFF.

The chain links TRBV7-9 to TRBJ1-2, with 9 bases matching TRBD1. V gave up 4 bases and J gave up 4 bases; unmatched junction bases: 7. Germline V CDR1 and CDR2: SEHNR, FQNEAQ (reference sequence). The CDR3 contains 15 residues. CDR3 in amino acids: CASSYSGTGFYGYTF. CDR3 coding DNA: TGTGCCAGCAGCTACTCCGGGACAGGGTTCTATGGCTACACCTTC.

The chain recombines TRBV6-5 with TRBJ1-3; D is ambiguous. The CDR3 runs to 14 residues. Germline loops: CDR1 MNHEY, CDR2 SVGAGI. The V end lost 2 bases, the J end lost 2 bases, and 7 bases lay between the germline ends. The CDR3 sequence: CASSYQAAGNTIYF. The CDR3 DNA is TGTGCCAGCAGTTACCAGGCAGCTGGAAACACCATATATTTT.

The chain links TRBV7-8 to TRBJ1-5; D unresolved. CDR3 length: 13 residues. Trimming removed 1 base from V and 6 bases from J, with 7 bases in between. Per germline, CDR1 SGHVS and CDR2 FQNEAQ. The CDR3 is CASSLGLGQPQHF. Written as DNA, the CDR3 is TGTGCCAGCAGCTTAGGGCTAGGTCAGCCCCAGCATTTT.

CDR3 DNA: TGCGCCAGCAGCCAATACAGAGACAATCAGCCCCAGCATTTT. It is translated as CASSQYRDNQPQHF. The chain combines TRBV4-1 with TRBJ1-5; no reliable D call. The CDR3 contains 14 residues. Germline V lookup: CDR1 MGHRA, CDR2 YSYEKL. V shed 2 bases and J shed 3 bases, with 8 bases lying between them.

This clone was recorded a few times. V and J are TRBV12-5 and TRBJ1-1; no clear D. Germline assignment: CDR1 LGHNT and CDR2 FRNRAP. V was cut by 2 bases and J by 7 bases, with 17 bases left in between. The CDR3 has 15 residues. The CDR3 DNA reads TGTGCTAGTGGTTTGTACAAGGGAGCGCCCCTTGAAGCTTTCTTT. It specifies CASGLYKGAPLEAFF.

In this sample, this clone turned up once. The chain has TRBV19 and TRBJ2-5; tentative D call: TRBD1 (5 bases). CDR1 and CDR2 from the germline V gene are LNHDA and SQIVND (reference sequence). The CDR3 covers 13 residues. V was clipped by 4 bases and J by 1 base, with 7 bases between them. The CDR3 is CASSTGSQETQYF. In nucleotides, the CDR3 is TGTGCCAGTAGTACAGGGTCCCAAGAGACCCAGTACTTC. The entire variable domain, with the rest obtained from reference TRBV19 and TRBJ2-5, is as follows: DGGITQSPKYLFRKEGQNVTLSCEQNLNHDAMYWYRQDPGQGLRLIYYSQIVNDFQKGDIAEGYSVSREKKESFPLTVTSAQKNPTAFYLCASSTGSQETQYFGPGTRLLVL.

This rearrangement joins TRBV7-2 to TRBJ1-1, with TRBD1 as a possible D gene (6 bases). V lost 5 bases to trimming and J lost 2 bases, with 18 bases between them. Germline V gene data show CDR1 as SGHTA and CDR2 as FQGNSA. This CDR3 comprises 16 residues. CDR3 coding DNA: TGTGCCAGCAGCCCTTCGGGGAGGGGACAAAACACTGAAGCTTTCTTT. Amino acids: CASSPSGRGQNTEAFF.

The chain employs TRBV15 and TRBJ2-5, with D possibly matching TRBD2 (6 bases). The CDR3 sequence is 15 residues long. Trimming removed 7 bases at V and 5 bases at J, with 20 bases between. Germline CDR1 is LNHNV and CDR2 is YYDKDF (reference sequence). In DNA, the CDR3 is TGTGCCACCACAAACCTCCAGACGGCGGGGGAGACCCAGTACTTC. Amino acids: CATTNLQTAGETQYF.

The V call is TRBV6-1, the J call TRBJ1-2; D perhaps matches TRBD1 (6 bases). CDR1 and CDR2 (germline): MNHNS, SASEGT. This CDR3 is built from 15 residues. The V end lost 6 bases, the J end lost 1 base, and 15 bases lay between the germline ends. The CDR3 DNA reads TGTGCCAGCAGAGGACAGCCTAACTTTAACTATGGCTACACCTTC. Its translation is CASRGQPNFNYGYTF.

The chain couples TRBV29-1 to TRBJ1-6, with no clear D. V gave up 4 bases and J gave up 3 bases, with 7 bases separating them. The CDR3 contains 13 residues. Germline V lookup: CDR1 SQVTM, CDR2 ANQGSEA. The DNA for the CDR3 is TGCAGCGTTGGGGCCAACTATAATTCACCCCTCCACTTT. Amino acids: CSVGANYNSPLHF.